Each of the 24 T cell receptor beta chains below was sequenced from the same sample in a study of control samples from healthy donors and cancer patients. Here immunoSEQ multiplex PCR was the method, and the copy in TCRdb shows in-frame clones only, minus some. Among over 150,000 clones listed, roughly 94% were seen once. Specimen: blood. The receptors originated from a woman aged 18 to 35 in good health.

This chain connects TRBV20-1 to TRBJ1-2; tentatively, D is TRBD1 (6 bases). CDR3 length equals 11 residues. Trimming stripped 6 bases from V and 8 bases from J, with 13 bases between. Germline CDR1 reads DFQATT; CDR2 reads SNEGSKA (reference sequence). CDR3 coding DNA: TGCAGTGCACAGGGTTACTGGGGCTACACCTTC. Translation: CSAQGYWGYTF.

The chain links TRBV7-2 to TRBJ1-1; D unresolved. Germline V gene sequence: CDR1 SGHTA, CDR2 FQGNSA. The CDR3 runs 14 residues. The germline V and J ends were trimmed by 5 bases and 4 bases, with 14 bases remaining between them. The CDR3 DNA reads TGTGCCAGCAGCCCTCGGAGGGTAAGCACTGAAGCTTTCTTT. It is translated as CASSPRRVSTEAFF.

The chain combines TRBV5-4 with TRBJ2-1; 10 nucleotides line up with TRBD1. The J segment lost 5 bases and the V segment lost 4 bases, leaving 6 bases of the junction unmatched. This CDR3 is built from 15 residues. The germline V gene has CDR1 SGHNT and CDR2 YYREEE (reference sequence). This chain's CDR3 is CASSPRDRGDNEQFF. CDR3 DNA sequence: TGTGCCAGCAGCCCGAGGGACAGGGGTGACAATGAGCAGTTCTTC.

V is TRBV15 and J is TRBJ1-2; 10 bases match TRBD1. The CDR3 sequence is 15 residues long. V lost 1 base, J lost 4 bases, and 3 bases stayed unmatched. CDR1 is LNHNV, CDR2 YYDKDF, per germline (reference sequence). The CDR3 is CATSRVGTGVYGYTF. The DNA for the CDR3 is TGTGCCACCAGCAGAGTAGGGACAGGGGTCTATGGCTACACCTTC.

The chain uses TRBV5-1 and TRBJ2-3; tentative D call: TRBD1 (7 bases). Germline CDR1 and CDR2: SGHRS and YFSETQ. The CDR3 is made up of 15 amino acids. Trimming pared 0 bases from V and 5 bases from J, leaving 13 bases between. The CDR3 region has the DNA TGCGCCAGCAGCTTGGGACAGGGAGGAGGAGATACGCAGTATTTT. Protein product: CASSLGQGGGDTQYF.

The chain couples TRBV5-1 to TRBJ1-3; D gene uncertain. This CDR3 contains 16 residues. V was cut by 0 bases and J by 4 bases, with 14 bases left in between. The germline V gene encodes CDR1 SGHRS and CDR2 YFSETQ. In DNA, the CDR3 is TGCGCCAGCAGCTTGGCCGGCTCCCTGGGGGGAAACACCATATATTTT. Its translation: CASSLAGSLGGNTIYF.

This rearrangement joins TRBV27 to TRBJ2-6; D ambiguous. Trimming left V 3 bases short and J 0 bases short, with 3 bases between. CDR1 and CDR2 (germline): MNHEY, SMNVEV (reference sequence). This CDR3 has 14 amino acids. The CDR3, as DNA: TGTGCCAGCAGTTTTAACTCTGGGGCCAACGTCCTGACTTTC. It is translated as CASSFNSGANVLTF.

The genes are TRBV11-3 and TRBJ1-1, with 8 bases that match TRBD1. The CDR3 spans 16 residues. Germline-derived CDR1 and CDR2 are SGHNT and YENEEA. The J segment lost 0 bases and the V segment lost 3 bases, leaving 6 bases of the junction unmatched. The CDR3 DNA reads TGTGCCAGCAGCTTTAGGGGACAGGCTCTGAACACTGAAGCTTTCTTT. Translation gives CASSFRGQALNTEAFF.

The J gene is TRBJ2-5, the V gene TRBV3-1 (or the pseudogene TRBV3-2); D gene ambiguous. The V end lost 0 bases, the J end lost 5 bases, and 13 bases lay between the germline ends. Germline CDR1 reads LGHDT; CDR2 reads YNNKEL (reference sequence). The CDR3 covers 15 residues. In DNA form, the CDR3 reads TGTGCCAGCAGCCAAGATCCCCTCTTCCCGGAGACCCAGTACTTC. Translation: CASSQDPLFPETQYF.

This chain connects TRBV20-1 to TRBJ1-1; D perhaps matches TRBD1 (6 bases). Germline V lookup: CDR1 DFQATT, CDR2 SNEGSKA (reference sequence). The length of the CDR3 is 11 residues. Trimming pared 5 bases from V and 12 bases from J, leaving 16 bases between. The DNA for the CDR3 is TGCAGTGCTCAGCATGAAGGGGGTTCTTTCTTT. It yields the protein CSAQHEGGSFF.

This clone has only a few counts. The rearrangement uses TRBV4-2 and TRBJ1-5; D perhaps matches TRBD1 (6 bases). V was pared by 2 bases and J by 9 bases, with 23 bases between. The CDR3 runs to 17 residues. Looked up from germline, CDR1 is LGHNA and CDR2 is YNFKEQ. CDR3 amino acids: CASSQTPLTGSAPPQHF. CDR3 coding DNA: TGTGCCAGCAGCCAAACCCCATTGACAGGTTCCGCCCCGCCCCAGCATTTT.

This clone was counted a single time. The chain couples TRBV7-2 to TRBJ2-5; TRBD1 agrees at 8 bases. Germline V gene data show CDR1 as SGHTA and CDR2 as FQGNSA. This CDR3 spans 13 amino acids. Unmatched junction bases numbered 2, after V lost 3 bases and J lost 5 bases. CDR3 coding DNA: TGTGCCAGCAGCTTCACAGGGGGGGAGACCCAGTACTTC. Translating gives CASSFTGGETQYF.

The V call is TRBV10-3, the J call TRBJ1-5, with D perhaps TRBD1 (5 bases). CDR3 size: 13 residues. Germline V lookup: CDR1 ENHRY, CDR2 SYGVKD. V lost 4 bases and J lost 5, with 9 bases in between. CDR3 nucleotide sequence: TGTGCCATCAGTGCGCAGGGTGATCAGCCCCAGCATTTT. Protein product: CAISAQGDQPQHF.

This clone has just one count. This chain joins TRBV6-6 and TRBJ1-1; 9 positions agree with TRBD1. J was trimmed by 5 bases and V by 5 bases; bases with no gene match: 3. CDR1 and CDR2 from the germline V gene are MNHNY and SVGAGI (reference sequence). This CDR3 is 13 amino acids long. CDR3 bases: TGTGCCAGCAGTGGGGACAGGGATACTGAAGCTTTCTTT. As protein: CASSGDRDTEAFF.

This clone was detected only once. The CDR3 region is CASSNGGRGTEAFF. The CDR3 DNA is TGTGCCAGTAGCAACGGGGGCAGAGGCACTGAAGCTTTCTTT. This chain joins TRBV19 and TRBJ1-1, with a possible D match to TRBD1 (6 bases). Trimming removed 6 bases from V and 4 bases from J, with 15 bases in between. Germline V CDR1 and CDR2: LNHDA, SQIVND (reference sequence). The CDR3 covers 14 residues.

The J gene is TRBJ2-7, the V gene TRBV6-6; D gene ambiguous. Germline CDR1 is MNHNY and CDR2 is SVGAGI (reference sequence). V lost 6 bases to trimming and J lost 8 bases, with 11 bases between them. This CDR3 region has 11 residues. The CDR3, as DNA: TGTGCCAGCAGGATGAATGACCAGCAGTACTTC. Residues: CASRMNDQQYF.

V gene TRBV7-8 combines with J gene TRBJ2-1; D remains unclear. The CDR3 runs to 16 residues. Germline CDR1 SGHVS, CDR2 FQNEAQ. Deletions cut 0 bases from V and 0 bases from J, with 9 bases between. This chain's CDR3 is CASSLAGRSSYNEQFF. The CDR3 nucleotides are TGTGCCAGCAGCTTAGCGGGAAGGAGCTCCTACAATGAGCAGTTCTTC. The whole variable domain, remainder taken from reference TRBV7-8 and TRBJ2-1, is GAGVSQSPRYKVAKRGQDVALRCDPISGHVSLFWYQQALGQGPEFLTYFQNEAQLDKSGLPSDRFFAERPEGSVSTLKIQRTQQEDSAVYLCASSLAGRSSYNEQFFGPGTRLTVL.

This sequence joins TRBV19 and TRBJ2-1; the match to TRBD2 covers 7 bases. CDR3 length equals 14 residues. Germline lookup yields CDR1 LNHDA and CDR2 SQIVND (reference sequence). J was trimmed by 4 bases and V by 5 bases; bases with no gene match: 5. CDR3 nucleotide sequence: TGTGCCAGTAGTCTCGACGGGAGGTACAATGAGCAGTTCTTC. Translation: CASSLDGRYNEQFF. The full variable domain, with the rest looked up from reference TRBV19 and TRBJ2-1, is DGGITQSPKYLFRKEGQNVTLSCEQNLNHDAMYWYRQDPGQGLRLIYYSQIVNDFQKGDIAEGYSVSREKKESFPLTVTSAQKNPTAFYLCASSLDGRYNEQFFGPGTRLTVL.

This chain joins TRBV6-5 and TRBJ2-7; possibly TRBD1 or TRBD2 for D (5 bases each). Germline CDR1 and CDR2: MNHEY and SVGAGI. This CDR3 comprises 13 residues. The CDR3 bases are TGTGCGGGGGTTGGTGAATCTACCTACGAGCAGTACTTC. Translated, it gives CAGVGESTYEQYF.

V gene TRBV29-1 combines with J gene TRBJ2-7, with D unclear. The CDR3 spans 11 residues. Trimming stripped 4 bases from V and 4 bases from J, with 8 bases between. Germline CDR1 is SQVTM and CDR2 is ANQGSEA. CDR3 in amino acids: CSVAYQYEQYF. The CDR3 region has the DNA TGCAGCGTTGCTTATCAGTACGAGCAGTACTTC.

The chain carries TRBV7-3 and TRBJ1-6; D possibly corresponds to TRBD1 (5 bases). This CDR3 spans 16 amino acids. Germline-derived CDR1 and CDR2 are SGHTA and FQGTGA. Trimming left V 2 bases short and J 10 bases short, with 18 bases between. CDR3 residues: CASSLPISREESPLHF. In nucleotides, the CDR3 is TGTGCCAGCAGCTTACCGATATCCAGGGAGGAATCACCCCTCCACTTT.

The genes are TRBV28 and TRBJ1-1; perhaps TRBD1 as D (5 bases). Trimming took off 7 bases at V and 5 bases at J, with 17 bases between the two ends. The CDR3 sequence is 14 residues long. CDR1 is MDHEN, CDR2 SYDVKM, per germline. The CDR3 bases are TGTGCCAGCACCAGATCGCAGGGTTTAACTGAAGCTTTCTTT. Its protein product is CASTRSQGLTEAFF.

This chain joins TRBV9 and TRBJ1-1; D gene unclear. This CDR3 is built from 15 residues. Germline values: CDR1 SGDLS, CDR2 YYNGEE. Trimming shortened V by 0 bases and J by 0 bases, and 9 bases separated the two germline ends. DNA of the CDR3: TGTGCCAGCAGCGTAGGTCCAGAGCTGAACACTGAAGCTTTCTTT. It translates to CASSVGPELNTEAFF. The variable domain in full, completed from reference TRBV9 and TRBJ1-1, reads DSGVTQTPKHLITATGQRVTLRCSPRSGDLSVYWYQQSLDQGLQFLIQYYNGEERAKGNILERFSAQQFPDLHSELNLSSLELGDSALYFCASSVGPELNTEAFFGQGTRLTVV.

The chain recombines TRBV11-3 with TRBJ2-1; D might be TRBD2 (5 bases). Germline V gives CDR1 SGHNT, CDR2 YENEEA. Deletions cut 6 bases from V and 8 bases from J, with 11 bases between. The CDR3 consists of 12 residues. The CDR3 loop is CASRTARDEQFF. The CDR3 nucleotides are TGTGCCAGCAGGACCGCGAGGGATGAGCAGTTCTTC.